Listed here is a single TCR beta chain. Its antigen is unidentified. Using immunoSEQ multiplex PCR, the repertoire was profiled, and TCRdb retains in-frame clones only, with some absent. The data show tens of thousands of clones, almost 75% seen once. The germline gives CDR1 SGHRS, CDR2 YFSETQ. The CDR3 consists of 14 residues. Losses at the gene ends were 3 bases for V and 3 bases for J; bases not matched to a gene: 5. This entry comes from a study of CD8 T cell repertoires and HIV-1 epitope variants. Study-wide context: T cells were stimulated with Twenty-five Gag and Nef peptides separately. Control wells had CMV/EBV/flu peptides, negative Ebola AY9, or no peptide. 1M T cells were kept uncultured as a baseline. Study observations and caveats: Fewer than ten TCR beta clonotypes were antigen-specific, more than 5 apparently recognizing autologous or escape variants.

The chain recombines TRBV5-1 with TRBJ2-5; 7 positions match TRBD1. The specimen sequenced was uncultured baseline CD8+ T cells from peripheral blood mononuclear cells (PBMCs). This clonotype was obtained from a male donor with HIV. As DNA, the CDR3 is TGCGCCAGCAGCTCCGGGACAGACGAAGAGACCCAGTACTTC. It codes for CASSSGTDEETQYF. Using reference TRBV5-1 and TRBJ2-5 for the parts outside the CDR3, the full variable domain is KAGVTQTPRYLIKTRGQQVTLSCSPISGHRSVSWYQQTPGQGLQFLFEYFSETQRNKGNFPGRFSGRQFSNSRSEMNVSTLELGDSALYLCASSSGTDEETQYFGPGTRLLVL.